A selection of T cell receptor beta chains follows, all from one sample in a study of T cells in localized non-small cell lung cancer. Clones were sequenced by immunoSEQ multiplex PCR, and TCRdb holds only the in-frame ones, with some missing. The repertoire holds roughly 90,000 clones, roughly 88% seen once, with roughly 4% in the top ten. Sequencing used PBMCs, obtained before any cancer treatment. Receptor source: a woman aged 40 to 75 with stage II squamous cell lung carcinoma. CDR3s include the opening cysteine and the closing phenylalanine or tryptophan. D genes are given only for firm matches. Only part of the rows carry a size: once, few, many, or a class if the clone is expanded.

d_gene: TRBD1
v_gene: TRBV28
j_gene: TRBJ1-2
abundance: .
len: 14
CDR3nt: TGTGCCAGCAGGCCCCGGGGACAGGTCTATGGCTACACCTTC
CDR3aa: CASRPRGQVYGYTF

d_gene: .
v_gene: TRBV19
j_gene: TRBJ1-2
abundance: .
len: 17
CDR3nt: TGTGCCAGTAGTATTGGCGGGACGACAAGGCCTGTCTATGGCTACACCTTC
CDR3aa: CASSIGGTTRPVYGYTF

d_gene: TRBD2
v_gene: TRBV6-1
j_gene: TRBJ2-1
abundance: .
len: 16
CDR3nt: TGTGCCAGCAGTGGGACTAGCGGGGGCACCTACAATGAGCAGTTCTTC
CDR3aa: CASSGTSGGTYNEQFF

d_gene: .
v_gene: TRBV6-5
j_gene: TRBJ2-3
abundance: .
len: 15
CDR3nt: TGTGCCGCCTCTTGGGGTTCAGGGGGCACAGATACGCAGTATTTT
CDR3aa: CAASWGSGGTDTQYF

d_gene: TRBD2
v_gene: TRBV2
j_gene: TRBJ2-7
abundance: .
len: 14
CDR3nt: TGTGCCAGCAGTGAATACGGGGGGGTCTACGAGCAGTACTTC
CDR3aa: CASSEYGGVYEQYF

d_gene: TRBD2
v_gene: TRBV19
j_gene: TRBJ2-5
abundance: few
len: 14
CDR3nt: TGTGCCAGTAGCGGAGGACTAGCGGGGGAGACCCAGTACTTC
CDR3aa: CASSGGLAGETQYF

d_gene: TRBD1
v_gene: TRBV11-2
j_gene: TRBJ2-7
abundance: once
len: 17
CDR3nt: TGTGCCAGCAGCTTAAAGGGGACAGGGGTTGTCTCCTACGAGCAGTACTTC
CDR3aa: CASSLKGTGVVSYEQYF

d_gene: .
v_gene: TRBV4-1
j_gene: TRBJ1-3
abundance: .
len: 16
CDR3nt: TGCGCCAGCAGCCAAGATGATTGGGCGAATGGAAACACCATATATTTT
CDR3aa: CASSQDDWANGNTIYF

d_gene: TRBD1
v_gene: TRBV30
j_gene: TRBJ1-6
abundance: .
len: 14
CDR3nt: TGTGCCTGGAGTATTACAGGGGGGGATTCACCCCTCCACTTT
CDR3aa: CAWSITGGDSPLHF

d_gene: .
v_gene: TRBV2
j_gene: TRBJ1-1
abundance: few
len: 13
CDR3nt: TGTGCCAGCAGGGCCGGGATGAACACTGAAGCTTTCTTT
CDR3aa: CASRAGMNTEAFF

d_gene: .
v_gene: TRBV5-6
j_gene: TRBJ2-7
abundance: .
len: 11
CDR3nt: TGTGCCAGCAGCGCTTACTACGAGCAGTACTTC
CDR3aa: CASSAYYEQYF

d_gene: TRBD1
v_gene: TRBV19
j_gene: TRBJ1-2
abundance: .
len: 14
CDR3nt: TGTGCCAGTAGTGCGGACAGGGGAGGCTATGGCTACACCTTC
CDR3aa: CASSADRGGYGYTF

d_gene: .
v_gene: TRBV5-4
j_gene: TRBJ2-5
abundance: .
len: 13
CDR3nt: TGTGCCAGCAGCCGACAGGTTGGAGAGACCCAGTACTTC
CDR3aa: CASSRQVGETQYF

d_gene: TRBD1
v_gene: TRBV27
j_gene: TRBJ2-7
abundance: .
len: 14
CDR3nt: TGTGCCAGCGGGTTGCAGGGGGCGCGGTACGAGCAGTACTTC
CDR3aa: CASGLQGARYEQYF

d_gene: TRBD1
v_gene: TRBV6-5
j_gene: TRBJ1-2
abundance: .
len: 15
CDR3nt: TGTGCCAGCAGTTTACAGGGGGCGGCTAACTATGGCTACACCTTC
CDR3aa: CASSLQGAANYGYTF

d_gene: .
v_gene: TRBV5-4
j_gene: TRBJ2-7
abundance: .
len: 16
CDR3nt: TGTGCCAGCAGCTTGGGACAGTACCCGAGCTCCTACGAGCAGTACTTC
CDR3aa: CASSLGQYPSSYEQYF

d_gene: TRBD1
v_gene: TRBV28
j_gene: TRBJ1-6
abundance: .
len: 12
CDR3nt: TGTGCCAGCAGTCGCCCCCCGACAGGGCACAACTTT
CDR3aa: CASSRPPTGHNF

d_gene: TRBD1
v_gene: TRBV5-5
j_gene: TRBJ1-1
abundance: .
len: 15
CDR3nt: TGTGCCAGCAGCGTTCGGACAGGAATTTGGACTGAAGCTTTCTTT
CDR3aa: CASSVRTGIWTEAFF

d_gene: .
v_gene: TRBV19
j_gene: TRBJ2-7
abundance: .
len: 15
CDR3nt: TGTGCCAGTAGGGTGAGGCCCCTAGGCAGCTACGAGCAGTACTTC
CDR3aa: CASRVRPLGSYEQYF

d_gene: .
v_gene: TRBV6-1
j_gene: TRBJ2-1
abundance: few
len: 14
CDR3nt: TGTGCCAGCCGGGCCCCGCGCTCCTACAATGAGCAGTTCTTC
CDR3aa: CASRAPRSYNEQFF

d_gene: TRBD1
v_gene: TRBV28
j_gene: TRBJ1-1
abundance: .
len: 16
CDR3nt: TGTGCCAGCGTCTCGGCAGGGGGCTATTTCAACACTGAAGCTTTCTTT
CDR3aa: CASVSAGGYFNTEAFF

d_gene: .
v_gene: TRBV21-1
j_gene: TRBJ2-3
abundance: .
len: 14
CDR3nt: TGTGCCAGCAGCAAAGGGGGAGGGCTGGATACGCAGTATTTT
CDR3aa: CASSKGGGLDTQYF

d_gene: TRBD1
v_gene: TRBV18
j_gene: TRBJ2-4
abundance: once
len: 18
CDR3nt: TGTGCCAGCTCACCAATGGGACAGGGGGCTAGCGCCAAAAACATTCAGTACTTC
CDR3aa: CASSPMGQGASAKNIQYF

d_gene: .
v_gene: TRBV18
j_gene: TRBJ1-2
abundance: .
len: 14
CDR3nt: TGTGCCAGCTCACCGCCAGGGGTAGATGATGGCTACACCTTC
CDR3aa: CASSPPGVDDGYTF

d_gene: .
v_gene: TRBV6-1
j_gene: TRBJ1-1
abundance: .
len: 14
CDR3nt: TGTGCCAGCAGGAAGCCCCCGGGGGTGGCCGAAGCTTTCTTT
CDR3aa: CASRKPPGVAEAFF

d_gene: .
v_gene: TRBV19
j_gene: TRBJ1-1
abundance: .
len: 18
CDR3nt: TGTGCCAGTAGTATTTTGGGACGGGCCAGGATCTTGAACACTGAAGCTTTCTTT
CDR3aa: CASSILGRARILNTEAFF

d_gene: .
v_gene: TRBV5-4
j_gene: TRBJ1-3
abundance: .
len: 14
CDR3nt: TGTGCCAGCAGCCGCGGGCAGGGAAGAAACACCATATATTTT
CDR3aa: CASSRGQGRNTIYF

d_gene: TRBD1
v_gene: TRBV7-8
j_gene: TRBJ2-2
abundance: .
len: 15
CDR3nt: TGTGCCAGCAGCATCATACAGGGGGGCACCGGGGAGCTGTTTTTT
CDR3aa: CASSIIQGGTGELFF

d_gene: TRBD1
v_gene: TRBV28
j_gene: TRBJ2-5
abundance: .
len: 15
CDR3nt: TGTGCCAGCAGTTTGTTGACAGGGGGCATGAAGACCCAGTACTTC
CDR3aa: CASSLLTGGMKTQYF

d_gene: .
v_gene: TRBV11-2
j_gene: TRBJ2-1
abundance: .
len: 14
CDR3nt: TGTGCCAGCAGCTTAGACGGGTCCTACAATGAGCAGTTCTTC
CDR3aa: CASSLDGSYNEQFF

d_gene: .
v_gene: TRBV7-2
j_gene: TRBJ1-2
abundance: .
len: 14
CDR3nt: TGTGCCAGCAGCCCCACCTTGGACAGCCAAACGCAGTTTTGG
CDR3aa: CASSPTLDSQTQFW

d_gene: .
v_gene: TRBV6-5
j_gene: TRBJ1-6
abundance: .
len: 14
CDR3nt: TGTGCCAGCAGTTACTTCAGAGATAATTCACCCCTCCACTTT
CDR3aa: CASSYFRDNSPLHF

d_gene: .
v_gene: TRBV29-1
j_gene: TRBJ1-1
abundance: .
len: 14
CDR3nt: TGCAGCGTCAGGACCCTTACTTCGAACACTGAAGCTTTCTTT
CDR3aa: CSVRTLTSNTEAFF

d_gene: TRBD2
v_gene: TRBV18
j_gene: TRBJ2-5
abundance: .
len: 16
CDR3nt: TGTGCCAGCTCACCAGGGGGGACTAGCGGGAAAGAGACCCAGTACTTC
CDR3aa: CASSPGGTSGKETQYF

d_gene: .
v_gene: TRBV28
j_gene: TRBJ1-2
abundance: .
len: 14
CDR3nt: TGTGCCAGCAGTTTCAGGGTGCCAACCTATGGCTACACCTTC
CDR3aa: CASSFRVPTYGYTF

d_gene: .
v_gene: TRBV7-2
j_gene: TRBJ1-5
abundance: .
len: 15
CDR3nt: TGTGCCAGCAGCTTAGACGGTCTCAGCAATCAGCCCCAGCATTTT
CDR3aa: CASSLDGLSNQPQHF

d_gene: TRBD1
v_gene: TRBV6-5
j_gene: TRBJ2-7
abundance: .
len: 14
CDR3nt: TGTGCCAGCAGCGGACAGGGGAGGTTTTGGGAGCAGTACTTC
CDR3aa: CASSGQGRFWEQYF

d_gene: TRBD1
v_gene: TRBV6-1
j_gene: TRBJ1-5
abundance: .
len: 15
CDR3nt: TGTGCCAGCATGGCAGGGGGCTATAGCAATCAGCCCCAGCATTTT
CDR3aa: CASMAGGYSNQPQHF

d_gene: TRBD1
v_gene: TRBV5-1
j_gene: TRBJ2-2
abundance: .
len: 15
CDR3nt: TGCGCCAGCAGCTTAAGACAGGGGAACACCGGGGAGCTGTTTTTT
CDR3aa: CASSLRQGNTGELFF

d_gene: .
v_gene: TRBV9
j_gene: TRBJ2-3
abundance: once
len: 14
CDR3nt: TGTGCCAGCAGCGCCCTGGGGTTGGCAGATACGCAGTATTTT
CDR3aa: CASSALGLADTQYF

d_gene: TRBD1
v_gene: TRBV27
j_gene: TRBJ1-2
abundance: .
len: 13
CDR3nt: TGTGCCAGCAGTACTCTGCAGGGGGGAGGCTACACCTTC
CDR3aa: CASSTLQGGGYTF

d_gene: .
v_gene: TRBV5-6
j_gene: TRBJ2-6
abundance: .
len: 15
CDR3nt: TGTGCCAGCAGCTTGTACCAGTCTGGGGCCAACGTCCTGACTTTC
CDR3aa: CASSLYQSGANVLTF

d_gene: .
v_gene: TRBV29-1
j_gene: TRBJ2-5
abundance: .
len: 13
CDR3nt: TGCAGCGTCTGGGACTGGAACCAAGAGACCCAGTACTTC
CDR3aa: CSVWDWNQETQYF

d_gene: TRBD1
v_gene: TRBV6-4
j_gene: TRBJ1-6
abundance: .
len: 15
CDR3nt: TGTGCCAGCAGAAGACAGGGGTATGGGAATTCACCCCTCCACTTT
CDR3aa: CASRRQGYGNSPLHF

d_gene: .
v_gene: TRBV29-1
j_gene: TRBJ2-3
abundance: .
len: 11
CDR3nt: TGCAGCGTTTTAAGGACTCCTAATTGGTATTTT
CDR3aa: CSVLRTPNWYF

d_gene: .
v_gene: TRBV6-1
j_gene: TRBJ1-5
abundance: .
len: 13
CDR3nt: TGTGCCAGCAGTGCGAACAGCAATCAGCCCCAGCATTTT
CDR3aa: CASSANSNQPQHF